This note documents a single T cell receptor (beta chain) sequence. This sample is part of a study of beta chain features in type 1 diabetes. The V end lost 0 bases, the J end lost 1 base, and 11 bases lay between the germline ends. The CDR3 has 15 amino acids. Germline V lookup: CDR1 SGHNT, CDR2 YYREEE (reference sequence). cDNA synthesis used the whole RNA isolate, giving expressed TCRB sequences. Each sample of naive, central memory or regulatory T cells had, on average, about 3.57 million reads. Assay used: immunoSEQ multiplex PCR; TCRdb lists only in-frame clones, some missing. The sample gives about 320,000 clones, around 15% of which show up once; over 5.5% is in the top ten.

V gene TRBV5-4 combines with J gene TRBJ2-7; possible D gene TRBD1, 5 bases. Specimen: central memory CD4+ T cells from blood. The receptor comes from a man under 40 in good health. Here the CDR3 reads CASSLGPDTSYEQYF. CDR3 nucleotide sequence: TGTGCCAGCAGCTTGGGACCGGACACATCCTACGAGCAGTACTTC.